These T cell receptor beta chains were read from a single sample in a study of CD8+ T cells in alopecia areata. Produced via immunoSEQ multiplex PCR; TCRdb's table is partial and in-frame only. The sample carries 100,000 to 150,000 clones, approximately 58% recorded once. The sequencing input was CD4+ T cells sorted from blood. The origin of the receptors is a human donor in good health. Each CDR3 is given with its conserved first and last residue. A D gene is named only where the DNA matches it firmly. Not all rows give a size; the values are once, few, many and, for expanded clones, a class.

V gene	clone size	D gene	J gene	CDR3 DNA	CDR3 protein
TRBV15	few	-	TRBJ1-6	TGTGCCACCAGCAGATCGACACGTACTCCCCTCCACTTT	CATSRSTRTPLHF
TRBV3-1/TRBV3-2	-	-	TRBJ2-3	TGTGCCACAGGAACGCAGTATTTT	CATGTQYF
TRBV29-1	few	TRBD1	TRBJ2-5	TGCAGCTACAGACGGGACAGGCTTCAAGAGACCCAGTACTTC	CSYRRDRLQETQYF
TRBV19	-	-	TRBJ1-5	TGTGCCAGTAGTATCGACGGCCTTAGCAATCAGCCCCAGCATTTT	CASSIDGLSNQPQHF
TRBV5-8	-	TRBD1	TRBJ2-3	TGTGCCAGCAGCTACCCCCGGGACAGGGGTCGGGGTGATACGCAGTATTTT	CASSYPRDRGRGDTQYF
TRBV11-1	few	TRBD1	TRBJ2-2	TGTGCCAGCAGCTTCGAGACAGGGGGCACCGGGGAGCTGTTTTTT	CASSFETGGTGELFF
TRBV2	-	TRBD2	TRBJ2-2	TGTGCCAGCGCGGGACTAGCGGGACCTTCGGACACCGGGGAGCTGTTTTTT	CASAGLAGPSDTGELFF
TRBV2	-	-	TRBJ1-5	TGTGCCAGCAGTGAAAGGGGGGGACGGATTTTAGGTCAGCCCCAGCATTTT	CASSERGGRILGQPQHF
TRBV27	-	-	TRBJ2-3	TGTGCCAGCAGTTTATCGTGGACAGATACGCAGTATTTT	CASSLSWTDTQYF
TRBV13	many	-	TRBJ1-4	TGTGCCAGCAGTTTAACCTTTTTGCAGGGGAGTAATGAAAAACTGTTTTTT	CASSLTFLQGSNEKLFF
TRBV7-3	few	TRBD1	TRBJ1-2	TGTGCCAGCAGCTTAACGGCCAGGGGGGCTGGCTACACCTTC	CASSLTARGAGYTF
TRBV30	-	-	TRBJ1-2	TGTGCCTGGAAAGCGAGCTATGGCTACACCTTC	CAWKASYGYTF
TRBV10-2	-	-	TRBJ1-1	TGCGCCAGCAGTGACGAGGGAGGAGGCACTGAAGCTTTCTTT	CASSDEGGGTEAFF
TRBV30	-	-	TRBJ2-4	TGTGCCTGGGAAGGTTGGGGGGGCGCGAGGAACATTCAGTACTTC	CAWEGWGGARNIQYF
TRBV4-1	-	-	TRBJ2-2	TGCGCCAGCAGCCACCCGCGAAGGGGATCCGGGGAGCTGTTTTTT	CASSHPRRGSGELFF
TRBV7-9	-	-	TRBJ1-4	TGTGCCAGCAGCTTAAGCAGGGGCGCTAATGAAAAACTGTTTTTT	CASSLSRGANEKLFF
TRBV11-2	few	TRBD2	TRBJ2-1	TGTGCCAGCAGCTTATCTCTAGCGGGGGGTATTGAGCAGTTCTTC	CASSLSLAGGIEQFF
TRBV7-9	few	-	TRBJ1-2	TGTGCCAGCAGCTTCGGACCTGGAGGCGGCTACACCTTC	CASSFGPGGGYTF
TRBV6-6	few	TRBD1	TRBJ1-2	TGTGCCAGCACCCTCGCGACAGGGGGGGTCTATGGCTACACCTTC	CASTLATGGVYGYTF